Listed here is a single T cell receptor (beta chain). Its antigen is undetermined. TCRdb keeps only in-frame clones here, not all; method: immunoSEQ multiplex PCR. The table lists tens of thousands of clones, roughly 90% of them singletons. These data belong to a study of T cell clones after liver transplantation. Looking at the study overall: A pre-transplant mixed lymphocyte reaction with TCRbeta sequencing defined graft-donor-reactive clones followed in post-transplant blood. Patients counted as tolerant after at least one year off all immunosuppression, enzymes not exceeding twice normal.

CDR3 length: 15 residues. V dropped 3 bases and J dropped 7; count of bases not matched to a gene: 6. Germline V gene lookup returns CDR1 MRHNA and CDR2 SNTAGT. Study results and caveats: Compared with third party-reactive sequences, donor-reactive ones declined more, independent of withdrawal success.

This receptor was taken from a human donor who received a liver transplant. The sequenced sample was CD4+ T cells from blood, obtained before liver transplant. The rearrangement uses TRBV6-4 and TRBJ2-1; 10 nucleotides agree with TRBD1. The CDR3 DNA sequence: TGTGCCAGCAGTGATGTGACAGGGGGCTATAATGAGCAGTTCTTC. Translating gives CASSDVTGGYNEQFF.